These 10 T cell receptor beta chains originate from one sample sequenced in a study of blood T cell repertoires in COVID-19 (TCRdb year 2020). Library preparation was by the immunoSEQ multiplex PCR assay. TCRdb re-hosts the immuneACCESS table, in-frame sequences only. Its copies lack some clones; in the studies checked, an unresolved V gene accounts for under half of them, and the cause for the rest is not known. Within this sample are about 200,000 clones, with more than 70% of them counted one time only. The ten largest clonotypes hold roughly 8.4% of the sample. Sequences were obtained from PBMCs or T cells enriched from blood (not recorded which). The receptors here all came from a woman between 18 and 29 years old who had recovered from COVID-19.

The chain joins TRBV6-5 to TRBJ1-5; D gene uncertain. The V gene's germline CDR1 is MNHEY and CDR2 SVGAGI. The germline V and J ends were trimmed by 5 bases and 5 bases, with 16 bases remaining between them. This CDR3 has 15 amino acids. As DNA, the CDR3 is TGTGCCAGCAGTCCCCTCTCTAGCGCCGATCAGCCCCAGCATTTT. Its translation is CASSPLSSADQPQHF.

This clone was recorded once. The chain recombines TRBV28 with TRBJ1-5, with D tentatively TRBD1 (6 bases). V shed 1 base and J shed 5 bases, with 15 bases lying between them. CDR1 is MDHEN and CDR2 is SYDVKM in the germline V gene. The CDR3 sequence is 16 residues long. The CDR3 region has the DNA TGTGCCAGCAGTTTATCAACAACAGGGCTGGATCAGCCCCAGCATTTT. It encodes CASSLSTTGLDQPQHF.

The CDR3 protein is CASSLLSYGYTF. CDR3 nucleotides: TGTGCCAGCAGTCTACTGTCCTATGGCTACACCTTC. The rearrangement uses TRBV2 and TRBJ1-2; D is undetermined. The ends were cut back, 5 bases at V and 4 bases at J, with 8 bases in the middle. The CDR3 sequence is 12 residues long. CDR1 and CDR2 from the germline V gene are SNHLY and FYNNEI. The whole variable domain, remainder taken from reference TRBV2 and TRBJ1-2, is EPEVTQTPSHQVTQMGQEVILRCVPISNHLYFYWYRQILGQKVEFLVSFYNNEISEKSEIFDDQFSVERPDGSNFTLKIRSTKLEDSAMYFCASSLLSYGYTFGSGTRLTVV.

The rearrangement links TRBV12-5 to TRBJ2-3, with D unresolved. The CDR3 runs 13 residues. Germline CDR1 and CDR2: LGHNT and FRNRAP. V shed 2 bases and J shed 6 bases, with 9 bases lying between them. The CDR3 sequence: CASGLPTGDTQYF. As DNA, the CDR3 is TGTGCTAGTGGTTTGCCGACCGGGGATACGCAGTATTTT.

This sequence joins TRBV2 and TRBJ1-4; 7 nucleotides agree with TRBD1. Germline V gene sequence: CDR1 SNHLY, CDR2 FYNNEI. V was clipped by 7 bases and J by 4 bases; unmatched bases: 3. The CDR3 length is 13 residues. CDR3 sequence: CASNRGINEKLFF. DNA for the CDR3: TGTGCCAGCAACAGGGGAATTAATGAAAAACTGTTTTTT.

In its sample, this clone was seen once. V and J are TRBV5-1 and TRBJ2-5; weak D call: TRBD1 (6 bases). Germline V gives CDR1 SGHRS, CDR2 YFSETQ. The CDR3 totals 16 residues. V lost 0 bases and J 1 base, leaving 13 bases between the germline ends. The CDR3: CASSLGRGPVQETQYF. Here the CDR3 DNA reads TGCGCCAGCAGCTTGGGCAGGGGACCCGTCCAAGAGACCCAGTACTTC.

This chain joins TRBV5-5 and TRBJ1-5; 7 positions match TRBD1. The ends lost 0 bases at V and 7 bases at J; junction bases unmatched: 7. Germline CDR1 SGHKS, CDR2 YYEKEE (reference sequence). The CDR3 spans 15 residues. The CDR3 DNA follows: TGTGCCAGCAGCTTGGGGGCAGGGGGAGACCAGCCCCAGCATTTT. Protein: CASSLGAGGDQPQHF.

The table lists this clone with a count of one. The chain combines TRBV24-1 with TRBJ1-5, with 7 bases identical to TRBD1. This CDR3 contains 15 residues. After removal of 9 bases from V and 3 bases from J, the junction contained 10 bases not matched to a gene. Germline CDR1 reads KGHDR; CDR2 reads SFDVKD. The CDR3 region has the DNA TGTGCCACCGGACCCGGGACAGAGAACAATCAGCCCCAGCATTTT. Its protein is CATGPGTENNQPQHF.

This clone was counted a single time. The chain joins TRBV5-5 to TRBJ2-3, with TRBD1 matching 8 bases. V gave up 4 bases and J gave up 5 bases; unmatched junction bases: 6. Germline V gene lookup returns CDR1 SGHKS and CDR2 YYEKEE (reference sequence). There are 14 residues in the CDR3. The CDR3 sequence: CASSLGQGIDTQYF. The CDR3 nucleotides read TGTGCCAGCAGCCTCGGACAGGGAATAGATACGCAGTATTTT.

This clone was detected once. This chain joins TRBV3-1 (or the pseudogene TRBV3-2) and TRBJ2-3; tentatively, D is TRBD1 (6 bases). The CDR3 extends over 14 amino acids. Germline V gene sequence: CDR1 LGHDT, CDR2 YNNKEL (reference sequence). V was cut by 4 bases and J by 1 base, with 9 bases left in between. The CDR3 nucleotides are TGTGCCAGCAGCCCCGAGGGGGGCACAGATACGCAGTATTTT. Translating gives CASSPEGGTDTQYF.